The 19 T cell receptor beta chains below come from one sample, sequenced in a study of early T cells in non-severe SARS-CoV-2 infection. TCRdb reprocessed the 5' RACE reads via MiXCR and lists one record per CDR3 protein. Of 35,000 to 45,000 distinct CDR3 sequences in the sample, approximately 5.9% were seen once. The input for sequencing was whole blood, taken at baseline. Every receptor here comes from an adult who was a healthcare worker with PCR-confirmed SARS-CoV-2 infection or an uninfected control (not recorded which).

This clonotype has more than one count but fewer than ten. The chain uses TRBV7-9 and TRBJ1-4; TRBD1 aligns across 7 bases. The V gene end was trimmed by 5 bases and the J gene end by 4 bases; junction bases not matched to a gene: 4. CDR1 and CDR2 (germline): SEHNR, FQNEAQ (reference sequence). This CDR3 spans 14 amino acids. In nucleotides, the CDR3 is TGTGCCAGCAGCCAGGACAGGTTTAATGAAAAACTGTTTTTT. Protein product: CASSQDRFNEKLFF.

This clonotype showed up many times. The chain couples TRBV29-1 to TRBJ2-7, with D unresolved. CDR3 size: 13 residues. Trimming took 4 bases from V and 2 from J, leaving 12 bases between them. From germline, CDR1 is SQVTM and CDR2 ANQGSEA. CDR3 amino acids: CSVVFYKTYEQYF. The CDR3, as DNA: TGCAGCGTTGTTTTTTACAAAACCTACGAGCAGTACTTC.

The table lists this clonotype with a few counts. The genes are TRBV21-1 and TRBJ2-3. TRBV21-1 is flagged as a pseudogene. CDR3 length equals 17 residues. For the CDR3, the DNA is TGTGCCAGCAGCAAATTTCCAGGAAAGGTGGGCACAGATACGCAGTATTTT. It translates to CASSKFPGKVGTDTQYF.

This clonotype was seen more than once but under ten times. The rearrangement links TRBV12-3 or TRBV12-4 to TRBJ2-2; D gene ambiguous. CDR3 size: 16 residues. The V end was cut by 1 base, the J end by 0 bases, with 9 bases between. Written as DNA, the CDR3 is TGTGCCAGCAGTTTAGTGGCAGCCGCGAACACCGGGGAGCTGTTTTTT. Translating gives CASSLVAAANTGELFF.

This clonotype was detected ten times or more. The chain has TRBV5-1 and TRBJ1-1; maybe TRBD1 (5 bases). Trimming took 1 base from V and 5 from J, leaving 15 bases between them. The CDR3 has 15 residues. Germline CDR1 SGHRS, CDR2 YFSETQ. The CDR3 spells CASSLSGTEGTEAFF. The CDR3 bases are TGCGCCAGCAGCTTGTCCGGGACGGAGGGGACTGAAGCTTTCTTT.

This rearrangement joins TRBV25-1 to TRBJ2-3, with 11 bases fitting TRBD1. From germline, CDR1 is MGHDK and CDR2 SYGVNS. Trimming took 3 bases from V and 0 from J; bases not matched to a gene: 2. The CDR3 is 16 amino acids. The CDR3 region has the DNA TGTGCCAGCAGTGAGGGACAGGGGGTAAGCACAGATACGCAGTATTTT. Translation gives CASSEGQGVSTDTQYF.

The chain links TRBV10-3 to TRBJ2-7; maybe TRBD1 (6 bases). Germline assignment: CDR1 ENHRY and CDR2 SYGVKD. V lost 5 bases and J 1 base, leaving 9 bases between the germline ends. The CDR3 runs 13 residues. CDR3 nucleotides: TGTGCCATCAGTCGGGACACATCCTACGAGCAGTACTTC. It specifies CAISRDTSYEQYF.

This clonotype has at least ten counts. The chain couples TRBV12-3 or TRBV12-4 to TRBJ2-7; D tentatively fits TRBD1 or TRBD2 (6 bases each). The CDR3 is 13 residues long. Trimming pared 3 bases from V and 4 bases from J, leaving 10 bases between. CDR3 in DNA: TGTGCCAGCAGTTTCACAGGGAGGTACGAGCAGTACTTC. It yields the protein CASSFTGRYEQYF.

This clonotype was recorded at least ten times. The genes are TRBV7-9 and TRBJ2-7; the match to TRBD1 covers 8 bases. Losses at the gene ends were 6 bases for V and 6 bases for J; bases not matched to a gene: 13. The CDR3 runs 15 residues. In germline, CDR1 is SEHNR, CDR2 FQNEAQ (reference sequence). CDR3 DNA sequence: TGTGCCAGCAGGGGGACAGGCTCCTCCATAAGCGAGCAGTACTTC. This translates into CASRGTGSSISEQYF.

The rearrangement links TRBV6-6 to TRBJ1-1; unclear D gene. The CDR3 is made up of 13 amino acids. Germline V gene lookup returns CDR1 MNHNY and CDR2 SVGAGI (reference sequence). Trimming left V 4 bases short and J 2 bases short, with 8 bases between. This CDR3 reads CASSSVDNTEAFF. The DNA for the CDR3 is TGTGCCAGCAGTTCCGTAGATAACACTGAAGCTTTCTTT.

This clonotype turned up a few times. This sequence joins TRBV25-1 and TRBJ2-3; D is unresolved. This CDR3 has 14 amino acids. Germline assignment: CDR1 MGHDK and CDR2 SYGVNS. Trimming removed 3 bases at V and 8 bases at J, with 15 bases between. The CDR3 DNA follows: TGTGCCAGCAGTGACTCCGCCCCGCCGGGTACGCAGTATTTT. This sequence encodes CASSDSAPPGTQYF.

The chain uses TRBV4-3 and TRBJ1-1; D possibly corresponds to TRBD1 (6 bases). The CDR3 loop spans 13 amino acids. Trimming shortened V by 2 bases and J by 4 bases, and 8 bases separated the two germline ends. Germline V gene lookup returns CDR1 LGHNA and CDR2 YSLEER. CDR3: CASSQLDSTEAFF. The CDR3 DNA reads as TGCGCCAGCAGCCAACTGGACAGCACTGAAGCTTTCTTT.

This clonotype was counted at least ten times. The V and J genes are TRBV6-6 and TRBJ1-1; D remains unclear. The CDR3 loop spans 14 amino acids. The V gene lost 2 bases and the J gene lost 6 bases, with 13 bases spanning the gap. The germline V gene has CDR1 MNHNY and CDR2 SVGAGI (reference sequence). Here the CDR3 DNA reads TGTGCCAGCAGTTACGAGCCGCGAGACTCTGAAGCTTTCTTT. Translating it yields CASSYEPRDSEAFF.

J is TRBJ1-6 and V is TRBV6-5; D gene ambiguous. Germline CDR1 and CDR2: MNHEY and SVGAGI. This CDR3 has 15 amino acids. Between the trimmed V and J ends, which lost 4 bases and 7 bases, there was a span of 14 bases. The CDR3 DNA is TGTGCCAGCAGTTCCGCCGCCTGGAGGAATTCACCCCTCCACTTT. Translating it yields CASSSAAWRNSPLHF.

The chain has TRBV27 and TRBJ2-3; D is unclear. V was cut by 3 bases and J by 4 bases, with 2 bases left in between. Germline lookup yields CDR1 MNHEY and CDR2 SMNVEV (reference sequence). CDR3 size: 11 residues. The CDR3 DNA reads TGTGCCAGCAGTTTTTCAGATACGCAGTATTTT. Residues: CASSFSDTQYF.

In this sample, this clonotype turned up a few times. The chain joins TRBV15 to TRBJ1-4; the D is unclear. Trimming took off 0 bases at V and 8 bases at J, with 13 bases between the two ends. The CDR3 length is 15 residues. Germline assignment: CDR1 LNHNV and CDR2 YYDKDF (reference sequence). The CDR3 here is CATSRDGDKREKLFF. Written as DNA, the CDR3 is TGTGCCACCAGCAGAGATGGTGACAAGAGGGAAAAACTGTTTTTT.

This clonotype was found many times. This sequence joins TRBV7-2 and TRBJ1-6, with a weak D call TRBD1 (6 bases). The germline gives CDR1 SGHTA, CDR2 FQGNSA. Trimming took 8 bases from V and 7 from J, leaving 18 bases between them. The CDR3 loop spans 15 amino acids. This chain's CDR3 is CASGPYRVENSPLHF. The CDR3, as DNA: TGTGCCAGCGGTCCCTACAGGGTAGAGAATTCACCCCTCCACTTT.

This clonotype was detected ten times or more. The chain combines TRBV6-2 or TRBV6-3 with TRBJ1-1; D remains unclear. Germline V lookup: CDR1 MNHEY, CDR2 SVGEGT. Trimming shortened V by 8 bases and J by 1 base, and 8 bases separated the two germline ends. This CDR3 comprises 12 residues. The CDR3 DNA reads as TGTGCCAGCCGGCCAACGAACACTGAAGCTTTCTTT. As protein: CASRPTNTEAFF.

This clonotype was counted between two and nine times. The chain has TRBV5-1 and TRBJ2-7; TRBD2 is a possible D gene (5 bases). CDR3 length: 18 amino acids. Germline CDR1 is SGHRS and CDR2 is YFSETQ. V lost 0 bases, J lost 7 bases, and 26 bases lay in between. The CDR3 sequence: CASSLALYAGSSTREQYF. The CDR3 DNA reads TGCGCCAGCAGCTTGGCCTTGTATGCGGGTAGTAGCACTAGGGAGCAGTACTTC.